This T cell receptor beta chain was identified in a study of OX40 agonist ivuxolimab in advanced cancers. Looking at the study overall: Dose-escalation cases comprised hepatocellular carcinoma, melanoma, renal cell or head and neck cancer.

On cycle 4 day 1 and cycle 7 day 1, as well as at baseline, blood was sampled. Repertoires were generated with immunoSEQ multiplex PCR, while TCRdb's copy carries only in-frame clones and drops some. The data hold 40,000 to 55,000 clones, with just over 85% observed a single time. Trimming took 0 bases from V and 1 from J, leaving 14 bases between them. CDR1 is SGHTS, CDR2 YDEGEE, per germline. This CDR3 spans 17 amino acids. The V and J genes are TRBV5-8 and TRBJ1-3, with D tentatively TRBD1 (5 bases). The TCR sequence derives from an adult with an advanced solid tumor such as melanoma, head and neck, liver or kidney cancer. The sample was CD4+ or CD8+ T cells sorted from blood, taken in a trial of the OX40 agonist ivuxolimab. CDR3 region: CASSLVGEVRSGNTIYF. CDR3 DNA sequence: TGTGCCAGCAGCTTGGTGGGGGAGGTTCGGTCTGGAAACACCATATATTTT.